What follows is one T cell receptor beta chain and its context. The entry originates in a study of blood T cells in healthy people across ages. Using a J-beta primer mix together with a sample-barcoded 5' primer, a second PCR was run for about 7 to 12 cycles. Using its own MiXCR run on the 5' RACE reads, TCRdb lists one record per CDR3 protein. The profile shows around 1,900,000 distinct CDR3 sequences, more than 35% of them singletons. The CDR3 sequence is 12 residues long. V lost 2 bases to trimming and J lost 6 bases, with 5 bases between them. Germline loops: CDR1 MNHEY, CDR2 SVGEGT. The chain combines TRBV6-2 or TRBV6-3 with TRBJ1-5; D unclear. This TCR was sampled from a human donor in good health. The sample taken for sequencing was blood. This CDR3 reads CASSYISQPQHF. CDR3 DNA: TGTGCCAGCAGTTACATTTCTCAGCCCCAGCATTTT.